This entry lists 25 T cell receptor beta chains sequenced from one sample in a study of OX40 agonist ivuxolimab in advanced cancers. Profiled with immunoSEQ multiplex PCR; TCRdb holds only in-frame clones, not every one. The sample consists of about 78,000 clones, around 91% of them appearing once. The sample consisted of CD4+ or CD8+ T cells sorted from blood, taken in a trial of the OX40 agonist ivuxolimab. The origin of the receptors is an adult with an advanced solid tumor such as melanoma, head and neck, liver or kidney cancer.

The chain links TRBV7-9 to TRBJ2-1; TRBD2 matches 9 bases. The CDR3 runs to 16 residues. Trimming at V came to 0 bases and at J to 2 bases, leaving 2 bases not matched to a gene. CDR1 SEHNR and CDR2 FQNEAQ come from the germline V gene (reference sequence). The CDR3 DNA reads as TGTGCCAGCAGCTTAGCTATAGCGGGAGCCTACAATGAGCAGTTCTTC. The encoded protein is CASSLAIAGAYNEQFF.

V gene TRBV18 combines with J gene TRBJ2-5; 7 bases agree with TRBD1. Germline V CDR1 and CDR2: KGHSH, LQKENI. V lost 4 bases to trimming and J lost 5 bases; unmatched junction nucleotides: 7. CDR3 length: 14 residues. Here the CDR3 DNA reads TGTGCCAGCTCACAAGGGGGCCCGGGGGAGACCCAGTACTTC. Its protein is CASSQGGPGETQYF.

This clone has just one count. This sequence joins TRBV6-1 and TRBJ1-6; D might be TRBD1 (5 bases). Deletions cut 2 bases from V and 7 bases from J, with 12 bases between. The CDR3 consists of 15 residues. The V gene's germline CDR1 is MNHNS and CDR2 SASEGT. CDR3 sequence reads: CASSEWRGGNSPLHF. For the CDR3, the DNA is TGTGCCAGCAGTGAATGGAGGGGCGGCAATTCACCCCTCCACTTT.

The sample holds one count of this clone. The chain employs TRBV29-1 and TRBJ2-3; no reliable D call. The CDR3 consists of 12 residues. V gave up 5 bases and J gave up 5 bases, with 11 bases separating them. Germline CDR1 and CDR2: SQVTM and ANQGSEA. Written as DNA, the CDR3 is TGCAGCGTTCAAAGATCGGTAGATACGCAGTATTTT. This encodes CSVQRSVDTQYF.

This chain uses TRBV7-9 with TRBJ1-6; D is undetermined. This CDR3 contains 17 residues. V was clipped by 4 bases and J by 0 bases, with 13 bases between them. The germline gives CDR1 SEHNR, CDR2 FQNEAQ (reference sequence). CDR3 DNA: TGTGCCAGCAGCTACCCCCCGGGCAGCTCCTATAATTCACCCCTCCACTTT. Its translation: CASSYPPGSSYNSPLHF.

The genes are TRBV7-9 and TRBJ2-7, with D possibly TRBD2 on 6 matching bases. CDR1 is SEHNR, CDR2 FQNEAQ, per germline (reference sequence). V lost 8 bases, J lost 3 bases, and 14 bases lay in between. The CDR3 runs to 13 residues. The DNA of the CDR3 is TGTGCCAGCGGAACATACGGGGGCTACGAGCAGTACTTC. Its translation is CASGTYGGYEQYF.

The V and J genes are TRBV29-1 and TRBJ1-2; possible D gene TRBD1, 5 bases. Germline loops: CDR1 SQVTM, CDR2 ANQGSEA. V was trimmed by 6 bases and J by 6 bases, leaving 17 bases between them. The CDR3 covers 13 residues. CDR3 sequence: CSVDGGTRDGYTF. CDR3 DNA: TGCAGCGTAGACGGGGGAACTAGAGATGGCTACACCTTC.

The chain employs TRBV5-1 and TRBJ2-5; D gene uncertain. Looked up from germline, CDR1 is SGHRS and CDR2 is YFSETQ. This CDR3 contains 12 residues. The V gene lost 3 bases and the J gene lost 5 bases, with 8 bases spanning the gap. CDR3 loop: CASSSMRETQYF. DNA of the CDR3: TGCGCCAGCAGCTCAATGAGGGAGACCCAGTACTTC.

J is TRBJ1-2 and V is TRBV2; TRBD1 is a possible D gene (5 bases). Trimming pared 4 bases from V and 14 bases from J, leaving 17 bases between. Looked up from germline, CDR1 is SNHLY and CDR2 is FYNNEI. This CDR3 spans 12 amino acids. The CDR3 DNA reads as TGTGCCAGCAGTGTAGGACGCGGGGGAAAAACCTTC. It translates to CASSVGRGGKTF.

The chain joins TRBV18 to TRBJ2-7, with TRBD1 identical over 8 bases. Per germline, CDR1 KGHSH and CDR2 LQKENI. CDR3 length: 14 amino acids. The junction had 8 bases not matched to a gene; V was cut back by 6 bases and J by 4 bases. Here the CDR3 reads CASSRDRNDYEQYF. The CDR3 DNA sequence: TGTGCCAGCTCTAGGGACAGGAATGATTACGAGCAGTACTTC.

The chain links TRBV7-8 to TRBJ1-4; D gene unclear. The germline V gene encodes CDR1 SGHVS and CDR2 FQNEAQ. The CDR3 is 15 residues long. The V end was cut by 0 bases, the J end by 1 base, with 6 bases between. The CDR3 reads CASSLARGTNEKLFF. For the CDR3, the DNA is TGTGCCAGCAGCTTAGCGCGGGGAACTAATGAAAAACTGTTTTTT.

This chain connects TRBV9 to TRBJ2-3; no reliable D call. There are 12 residues in the CDR3. CDR1 is SGDLS and CDR2 is YYNGEE in the germline V gene. Trimming stripped 0 bases from V and 6 bases from J, with 5 bases between. CDR3: CASSVESDTQYF. CDR3 DNA sequence: TGTGCCAGCAGCGTAGAGTCGGATACGCAGTATTTT.

This clone was seen only once. The J gene is TRBJ2-7, the V gene TRBV5-1, with 11 positions matching TRBD1. The junction had 6 bases not matched to a gene; V was cut back by 4 bases and J by 6 bases. Germline V gene data show CDR1 as SGHRS and CDR2 as YFSETQ. CDR3 length: 14 amino acids. CDR3 sequence: CASSPYGTGGEQYF. The CDR3 nucleotides are TGCGCCAGCAGCCCTTACGGGACAGGGGGCGAGCAGTACTTC.

The V gene is TRBV7-6, the J gene TRBJ2-5; D is uncertain. The CDR3 spans 12 residues. Per germline, CDR1 SGHVS and CDR2 FNYEAQ. V was clipped by 0 bases and J by 1 base, with 0 bases between them. Written as DNA, the CDR3 is TGTGCCAGCAGCTTAGCCCAAGAGACCCAGTACTTC. Protein sequence: CASSLAQETQYF. The full variable domain, in which reference TRBV7-6 and TRBJ2-5 provide the parts outside the CDR3, is GAGVSQSPRYKVTKRGQDVALRCDPISGHVSLYWYRQALGQGPEFLTYFNYEAQQDKSGLPNDRFSAERPEGSISTLTIQRTEQRDSAMYRCASSLAQETQYFGPGTRLLVL.

J is TRBJ2-3 and V is TRBV5-1, with D maybe TRBD2 (6 bases). The CDR3 is 14 residues long. Germline V gene lookup returns CDR1 SGHRS and CDR2 YFSETQ. The V end was cut by 3 bases, the J end by 3 bases, with 11 bases between. Written as DNA, the CDR3 is TGCGCCAGCAGCTGGTCGGGAGAAACAGATACGCAGTATTTT. This gives the protein CASSWSGETDTQYF. Based on the CDR3 plus reference TRBV5-1 and TRBJ2-3, the full variable domain is KAGVTQTPRYLIKTRGQQVTLSCSPISGHRSVSWYQQTPGQGLQFLFEYFSETQRNKGNFPGRFSGRQFSNSRSEMNVSTLELGDSALYLCASSWSGETDTQYFGPGTRLTVL.

The chain joins TRBV6-1 to TRBJ1-5, with D perhaps TRBD1 (5 bases). This CDR3 contains 15 residues. Between the trimmed V and J ends, which lost 2 bases and 0 bases, there was a span of 8 bases. The germline CDR1 and CDR2 sequences are MNHNS and SASEGT. CDR3 loop: CASSEQGYSNQPQHF. The CDR3, as DNA: TGTGCCAGCAGTGAACAGGGTTATAGCAATCAGCCCCAGCATTTT.

The V and J genes are TRBV2 and TRBJ1-2; the match to TRBD1 covers 8 bases. Trimming cost V 6 bases and J 7 bases; bases outside gene matches: 10. CDR3 length: 14 residues. CDR1 is SNHLY, CDR2 FYNNEI, per germline. The CDR3 loop reads CASSWTGNAGGYTF. CDR3 nucleotide sequence: TGTGCCAGCAGCTGGACAGGGAATGCTGGTGGCTACACCTTC.

The J gene is TRBJ2-5, the V gene TRBV7-9, with 13 bases lining up with TRBD2. This CDR3 region has 17 residues. V lost 2 bases to trimming and J lost 3 bases; unmatched junction nucleotides: 6. Per the germline V gene, CDR1 is SEHNR and CDR2 is FQNEAQ (reference sequence). CDR3 sequence: CASSLRLAGGIKETQYF. The CDR3 bases are TGTGCCAGCAGCTTAAGACTAGCGGGGGGCATCAAAGAGACCCAGTACTTC.

V is TRBV6-5 and J is TRBJ2-7; D is ambiguous. CDR3 length equals 11 residues. Trimming shortened V by 8 bases and J by 0 bases, and 5 bases separated the two germline ends. Germline values: CDR1 MNHEY, CDR2 SVGAGI. CDR3 bases: TGTGCCAGCCTGAGCTCCTACGAGCAGTACTTC. It is translated as CASLSSYEQYF.

The chain uses TRBV29-1 and TRBJ1-2; D not certain. This CDR3 contains 11 residues. From germline, CDR1 is SQVTM and CDR2 ANQGSEA. V lost 7 bases to trimming and J lost 4 bases, with 10 bases between them. CDR3 in amino acids: CSASTGYGYTF. Here the CDR3 DNA reads TGCAGCGCTTCGACGGGCTATGGCTACACCTTC.

CDR3 amino acids: CASSPGGPGNQPQHF. The CDR3 bases are TGTGCCAGCTCACCAGGGGGTCCGGGCAATCAGCCCCAGCATTTT. The chain is built from TRBV18 and TRBJ1-5; possibly TRBD1 for D (5 bases). This CDR3 has 15 amino acids. Germline CDR1 KGHSH, CDR2 LQKENI. V lost 2 bases, J lost 2 bases, and 10 bases lay in between.

Only one count was recorded for this clone. The chain couples TRBV10-3 to TRBJ2-7; the D is unclear. The germline V gene has CDR1 ENHRY and CDR2 SYGVKD. This CDR3 has 12 amino acids. V was shortened by 11 bases and J by 3 bases, with 14 bases between the two germline ends. CDR3 sequence reads: CASSEADYEQYF. CDR3 DNA sequence: TGTGCCTCCTCAGAGGCAGACTACGAGCAGTACTTC.

The chain couples TRBV19 to TRBJ1-2; D may be TRBD1 (5 bases). The CDR3 runs to 13 residues. V was clipped by 3 bases and J by 6 bases, with 11 bases between them. Germline V gene data show CDR1 as LNHDA and CDR2 as SQIVND (reference sequence). CDR3: CASSIKGIDGYTF. Here the CDR3 DNA reads TGTGCCAGTAGTATCAAGGGGATAGATGGCTACACCTTC.

Note on this clone: The junction departs from germline at one end; a sequencing error may be responsible. The rearrangement uses TRBV2 and TRBJ1-6; 7 positions agree with TRBD1. This CDR3 comprises 14 residues. In germline, CDR1 is SNHLY, CDR2 FYNNEI. The CDR3 DNA follows: TGTGCCAGCAGTATGACAGGGTATGATTCTCCCCTCCACTTT. Translation: CASSMTGYDSPLHF.

The J gene is TRBJ2-1, the V gene TRBV6-5; D is unresolved. Per the germline V gene, CDR1 is MNHEY and CDR2 is SVGAGI. The CDR3 is 15 amino acids. Trimming shortened V by 6 bases and J by 3 bases, and 15 bases separated the two germline ends. The CDR3 spells CASSPGSGNYNEQFF. The CDR3 DNA sequence: TGTGCCAGCAGCCCGGGTAGTGGGAACTACAATGAGCAGTTCTTC.